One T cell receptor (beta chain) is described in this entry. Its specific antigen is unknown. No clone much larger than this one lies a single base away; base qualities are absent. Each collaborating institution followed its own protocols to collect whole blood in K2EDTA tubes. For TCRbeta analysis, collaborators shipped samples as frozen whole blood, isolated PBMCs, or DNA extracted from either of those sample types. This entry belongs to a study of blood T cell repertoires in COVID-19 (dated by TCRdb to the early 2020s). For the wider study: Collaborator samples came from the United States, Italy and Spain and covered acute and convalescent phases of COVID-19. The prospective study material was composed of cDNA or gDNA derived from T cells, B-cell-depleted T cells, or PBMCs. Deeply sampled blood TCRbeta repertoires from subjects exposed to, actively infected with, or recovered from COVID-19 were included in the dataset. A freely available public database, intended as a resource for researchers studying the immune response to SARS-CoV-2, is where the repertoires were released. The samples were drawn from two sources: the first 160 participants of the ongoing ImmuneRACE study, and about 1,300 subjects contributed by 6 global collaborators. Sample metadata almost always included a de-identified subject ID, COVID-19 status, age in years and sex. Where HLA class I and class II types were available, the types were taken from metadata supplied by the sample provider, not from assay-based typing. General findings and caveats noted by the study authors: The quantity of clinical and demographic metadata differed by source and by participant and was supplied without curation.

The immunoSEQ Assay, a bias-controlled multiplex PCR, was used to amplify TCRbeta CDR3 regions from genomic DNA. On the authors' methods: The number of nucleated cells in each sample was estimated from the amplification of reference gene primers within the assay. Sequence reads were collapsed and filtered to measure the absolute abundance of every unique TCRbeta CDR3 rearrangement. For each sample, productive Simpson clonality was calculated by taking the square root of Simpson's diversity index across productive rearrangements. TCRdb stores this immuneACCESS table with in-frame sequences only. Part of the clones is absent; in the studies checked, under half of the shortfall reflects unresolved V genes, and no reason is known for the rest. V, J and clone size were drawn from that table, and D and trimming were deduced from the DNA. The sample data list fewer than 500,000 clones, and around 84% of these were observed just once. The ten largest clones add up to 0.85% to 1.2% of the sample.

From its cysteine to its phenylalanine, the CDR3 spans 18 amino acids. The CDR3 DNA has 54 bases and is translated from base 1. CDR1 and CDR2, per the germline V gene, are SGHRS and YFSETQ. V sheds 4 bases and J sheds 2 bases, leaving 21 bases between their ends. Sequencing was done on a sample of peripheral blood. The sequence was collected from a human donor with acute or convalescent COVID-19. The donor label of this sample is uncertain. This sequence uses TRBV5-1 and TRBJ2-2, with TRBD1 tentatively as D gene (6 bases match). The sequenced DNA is TGCGCCAGCAGCCCACTCAGGGGCCTTACCGCCAACACCGGGGAGCTGTTTTTT. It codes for CASSPLRGLTANTGELFF.